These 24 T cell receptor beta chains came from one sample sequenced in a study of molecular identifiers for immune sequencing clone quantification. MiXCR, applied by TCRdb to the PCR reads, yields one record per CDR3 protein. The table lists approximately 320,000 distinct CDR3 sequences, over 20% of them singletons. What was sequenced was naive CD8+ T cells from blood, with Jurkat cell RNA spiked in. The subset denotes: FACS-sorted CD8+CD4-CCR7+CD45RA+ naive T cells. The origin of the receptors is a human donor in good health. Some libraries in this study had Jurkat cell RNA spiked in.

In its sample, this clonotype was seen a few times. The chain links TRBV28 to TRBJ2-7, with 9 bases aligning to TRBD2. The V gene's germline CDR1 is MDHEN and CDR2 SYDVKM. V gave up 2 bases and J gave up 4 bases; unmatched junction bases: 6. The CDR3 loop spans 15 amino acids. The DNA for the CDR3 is TGTGCCAGCAGTTTACCCTCGACTAGCGGATACGAGCAGTACTTC. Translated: CASSLPSTSGYEQYF.

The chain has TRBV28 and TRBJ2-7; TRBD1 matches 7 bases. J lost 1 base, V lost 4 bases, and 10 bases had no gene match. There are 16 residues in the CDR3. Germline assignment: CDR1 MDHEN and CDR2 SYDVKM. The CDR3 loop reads CASSSELTGSSYEQYF. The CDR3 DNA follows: TGTGCCAGCAGTTCGGAGCTGACAGGGAGTTCCTACGAGCAGTACTTC.

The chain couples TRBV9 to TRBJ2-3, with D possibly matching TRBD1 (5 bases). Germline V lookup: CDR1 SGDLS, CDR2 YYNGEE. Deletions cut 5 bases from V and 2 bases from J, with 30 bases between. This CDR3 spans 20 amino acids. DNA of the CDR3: TGTGCCAGCAGGGGAAGCGCGGATAGACAGCTGAGTTTTGACACAGATACGCAGTATTTT. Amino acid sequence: CASRGSADRQLSFDTDTQYF. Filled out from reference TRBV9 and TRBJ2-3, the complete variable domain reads DSGVTQTPKHLITATGQRVTLRCSPRSGDLSVYWYQQSLDQGLQFLIQYYNGEERAKGNILERFSAQQFPDLHSELNLSSLELGDSALYFCASRGSADRQLSFDTDTQYFGPGTRLTVL.

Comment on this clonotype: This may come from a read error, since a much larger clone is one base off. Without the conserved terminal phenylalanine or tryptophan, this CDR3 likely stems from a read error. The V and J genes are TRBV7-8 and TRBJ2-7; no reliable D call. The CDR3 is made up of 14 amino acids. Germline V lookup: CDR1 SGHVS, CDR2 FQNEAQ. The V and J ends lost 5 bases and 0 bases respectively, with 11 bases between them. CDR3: CASSRDGPSYEQYL. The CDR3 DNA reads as TGTGCCAGCAGCCGAGACGGCCCCTCCTACGAGCAGTACTTA.

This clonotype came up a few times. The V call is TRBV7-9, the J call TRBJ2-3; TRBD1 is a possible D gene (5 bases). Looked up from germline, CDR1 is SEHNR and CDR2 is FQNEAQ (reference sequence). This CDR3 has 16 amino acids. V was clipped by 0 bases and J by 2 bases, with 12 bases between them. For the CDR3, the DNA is TGTGCCAGCAGCTTAGCGGTGGGCGGACACACAGATACGCAGTATTTT. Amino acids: CASSLAVGGHTDTQYF. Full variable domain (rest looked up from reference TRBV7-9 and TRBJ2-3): DTGVSQNPRHKITKRGQNVTFRCDPISEHNRLYWYRQTLGQGPEFLTYFQNEAQLEKSRLLSDRFSAERPKGSFSTLEIQRTEQGDSAMYLCASSLAVGGHTDTQYFGPGTRLTVL.

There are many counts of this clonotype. The DNA of the CDR3 is TGTGCCAGCAGTGTGACCTTGGTGAACACTGAAGCTTTCTTT. It codes for CASSVTLVNTEAFF. The chain has TRBV12-3 or TRBV12-4 and TRBJ1-1; the D is unclear. The CDR3 extends over 14 amino acids. Trimming removed 5 bases from V and 0 bases from J, with 10 bases in between.

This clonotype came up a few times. The CDR3 region is CASSHRPSGELFF. CDR3 sequence (DNA): TGTGCCAGCAGCCATCGTCCGAGCGGGGAGCTGTTTTTT. This rearrangement joins TRBV12-3 or TRBV12-4 to TRBJ2-2; D is undetermined. CDR3 size: 13 residues. Trimming pared 6 bases from V and 7 bases from J, leaving 12 bases between.

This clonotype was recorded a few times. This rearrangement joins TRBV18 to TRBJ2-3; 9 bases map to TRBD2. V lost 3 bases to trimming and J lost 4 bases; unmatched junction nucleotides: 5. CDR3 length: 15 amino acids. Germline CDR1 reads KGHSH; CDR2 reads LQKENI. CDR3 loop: CASSPPSGISDTQYF. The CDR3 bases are TGTGCCAGCTCACCGCCTAGCGGGATATCAGATACGCAGTATTTT.

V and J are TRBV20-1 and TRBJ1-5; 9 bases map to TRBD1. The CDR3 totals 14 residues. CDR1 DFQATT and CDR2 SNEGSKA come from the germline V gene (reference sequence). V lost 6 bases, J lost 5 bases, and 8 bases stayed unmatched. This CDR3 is CSAVTGGGYQPQHF. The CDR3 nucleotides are TGCAGTGCCGTGACAGGGGGTGGTTATCAGCCCCAGCATTTT.

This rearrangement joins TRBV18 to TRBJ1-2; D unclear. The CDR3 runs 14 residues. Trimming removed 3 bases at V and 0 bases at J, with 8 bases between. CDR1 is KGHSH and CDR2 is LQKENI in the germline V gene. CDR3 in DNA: TGTGCCAGCTCACCTGCCAGCTCTAACTATGGCTACACCTTC. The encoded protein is CASSPASSNYGYTF.

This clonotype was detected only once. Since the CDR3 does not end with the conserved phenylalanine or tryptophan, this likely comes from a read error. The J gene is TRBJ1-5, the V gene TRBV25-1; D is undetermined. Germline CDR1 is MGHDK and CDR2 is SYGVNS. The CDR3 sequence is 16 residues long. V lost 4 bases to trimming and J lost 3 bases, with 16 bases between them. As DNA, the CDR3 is TGTGCCAGCAGTGCTTCGAGTCCTTTTGACAATCAGCCCCAGCATTCT. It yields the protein CASSASSPFDNQPQHS.

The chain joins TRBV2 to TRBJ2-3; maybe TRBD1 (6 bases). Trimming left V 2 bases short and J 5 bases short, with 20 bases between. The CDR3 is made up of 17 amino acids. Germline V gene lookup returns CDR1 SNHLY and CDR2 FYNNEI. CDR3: CASSERRQVIPGDTQYF. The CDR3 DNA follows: TGTGCCAGCAGTGAAAGGCGACAGGTCATTCCTGGAGATACGCAGTATTTT.

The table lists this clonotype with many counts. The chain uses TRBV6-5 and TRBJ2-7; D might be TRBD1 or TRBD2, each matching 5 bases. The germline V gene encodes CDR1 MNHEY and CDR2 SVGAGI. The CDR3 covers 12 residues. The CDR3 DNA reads TGTGCTCTGGGGGACCCCGGCTACGAGCAGTACTTC. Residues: CALGDPGYEQYF.

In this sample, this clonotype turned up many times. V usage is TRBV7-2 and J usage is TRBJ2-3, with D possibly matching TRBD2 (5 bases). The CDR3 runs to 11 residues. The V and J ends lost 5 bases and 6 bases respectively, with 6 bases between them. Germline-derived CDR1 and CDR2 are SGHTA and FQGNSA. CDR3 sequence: CASSGGDTQYF. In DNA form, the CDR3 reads TGTGCCAGCAGCGGAGGTGATACGCAGTATTTT.

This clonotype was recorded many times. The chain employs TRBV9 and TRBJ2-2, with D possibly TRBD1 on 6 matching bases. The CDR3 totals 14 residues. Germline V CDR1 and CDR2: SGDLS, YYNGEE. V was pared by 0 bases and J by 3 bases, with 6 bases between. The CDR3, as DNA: TGTGCCAGCAGCGTAGCAGGGGACACCGGGGAGCTGTTTTTT. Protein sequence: CASSVAGDTGELFF.

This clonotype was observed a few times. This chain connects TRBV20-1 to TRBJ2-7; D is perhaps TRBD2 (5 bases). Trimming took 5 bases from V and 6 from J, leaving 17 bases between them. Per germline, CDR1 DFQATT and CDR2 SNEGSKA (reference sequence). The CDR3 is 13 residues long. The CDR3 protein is CSAYGPGVTEQYF. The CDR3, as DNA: TGCAGTGCTTACGGTCCCGGGGTTACCGAGCAGTACTTC.

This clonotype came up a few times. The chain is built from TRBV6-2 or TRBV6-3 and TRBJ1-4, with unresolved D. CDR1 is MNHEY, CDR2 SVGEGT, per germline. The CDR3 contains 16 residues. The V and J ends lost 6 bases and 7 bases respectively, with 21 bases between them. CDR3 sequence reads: CASSSENPRAVEKLFF. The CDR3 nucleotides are TGTGCCAGCAGCTCCGAAAATCCACGGGCGGTTGAAAAACTGTTTTTT.

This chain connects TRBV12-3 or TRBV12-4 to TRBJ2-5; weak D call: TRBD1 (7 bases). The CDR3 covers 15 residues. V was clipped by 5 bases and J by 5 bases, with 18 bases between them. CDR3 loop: CASSRQGLPGETQYF. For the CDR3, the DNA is TGTGCCAGCAGTAGACAGGGACTCCCCGGGGAGACCCAGTACTTC.

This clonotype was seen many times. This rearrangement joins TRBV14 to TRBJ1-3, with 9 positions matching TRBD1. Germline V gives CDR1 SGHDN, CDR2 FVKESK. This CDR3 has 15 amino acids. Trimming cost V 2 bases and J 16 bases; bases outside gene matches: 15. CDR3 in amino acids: CASSQTHGTGIFGYF. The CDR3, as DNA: TGTGCCAGCAGCCAAACGCACGGGACAGGGATTTTTGGCTATTTT.

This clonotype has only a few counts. CDR3 protein: CASSPGLAVSTDTQYF. The CDR3 region has the DNA TGCGCCAGCAGCCCGGGACTAGCGGTTAGCACAGATACGCAGTATTTT. This chain uses TRBV4-1 with TRBJ2-3; 11 nucleotides agree with TRBD2. CDR1 and CDR2 from the germline V gene are MGHRA and YSYEKL. Trimming removed 4 bases from V and 0 bases from J; junction bases left unmatched: 3. The CDR3 is 16 residues long.

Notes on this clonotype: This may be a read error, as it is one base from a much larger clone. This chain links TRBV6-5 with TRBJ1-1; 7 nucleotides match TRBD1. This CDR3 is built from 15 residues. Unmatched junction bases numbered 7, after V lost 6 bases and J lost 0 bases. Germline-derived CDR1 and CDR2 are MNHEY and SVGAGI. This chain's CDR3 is CASSSWDRMNTEAFF. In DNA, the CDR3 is TGTGCCAGCAGCTCCTGGGACAGAATGAACACTGAAGCTTTCTTT.

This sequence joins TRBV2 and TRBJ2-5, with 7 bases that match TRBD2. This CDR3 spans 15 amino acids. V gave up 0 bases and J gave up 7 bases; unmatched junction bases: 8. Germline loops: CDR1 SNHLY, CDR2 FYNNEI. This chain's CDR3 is CASSEASLAKATQYF. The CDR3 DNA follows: TGTGCCAGCAGTGAAGCATCACTAGCGAAGGCGACCCAGTACTTC.

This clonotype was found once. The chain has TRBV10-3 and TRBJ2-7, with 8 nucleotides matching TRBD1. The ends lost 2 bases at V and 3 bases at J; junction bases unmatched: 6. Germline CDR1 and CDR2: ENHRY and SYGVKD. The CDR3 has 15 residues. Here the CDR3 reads CAISEPGTGHYEQYF. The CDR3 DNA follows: TGTGCCATCAGTGAGCCCGGGACAGGACACTACGAGCAGTACTTC.

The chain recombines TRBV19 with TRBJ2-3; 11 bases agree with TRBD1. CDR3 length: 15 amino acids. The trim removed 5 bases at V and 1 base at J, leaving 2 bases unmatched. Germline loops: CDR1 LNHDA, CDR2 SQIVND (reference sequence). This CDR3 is CASSAGQGGTDTQYF. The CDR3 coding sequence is TGTGCCAGTAGTGCGGGACAGGGGGGCACAGATACGCAGTATTTT.